What follows is one T cell receptor beta chain and its context. Its antigen is currently unknown. The memory fraction was CD4+CD45RO+CD25- cells. Whole-study results and caveats: Greatest tumor Treg TCR overlap was with tumor naive CD4+ cells.

Semi-nested PCR with Nested Universal Primer A followed constant-region reverse priming of full-length variable regions. In TCRdb, the 5' RACE reads were re-called with MiXCR into one record per CDR3 protein. The top ten hold less than 5% of the sample, which has over 40,000 distinct CDR3 sequences, roughly 31% seen once. The CDR3 consists of 22 residues. The source is a female donor with breast cancer. The chain carries TRBV21-1 and TRBJ2-6; the table assigns TRBD1, which was not confirmed against the DNA. TRBV21-1 is flagged as a pseudogene. Sequences were obtained from tumor-infiltrating memory CD4+ T cells sorted from the breast tumor. The subset denotes: memory CD4+ T cells, CD4+CD45RO+CD25-. CDR3 loop: CASSKRGPPGPQTSLGANVLTF. In nucleotides, the CDR3 is TGTGCCAGCAGCAAACGGGGGCCCCCGGGACCCCAGACGTCACTGGGGGCCAACGTCCTGACTTTC.